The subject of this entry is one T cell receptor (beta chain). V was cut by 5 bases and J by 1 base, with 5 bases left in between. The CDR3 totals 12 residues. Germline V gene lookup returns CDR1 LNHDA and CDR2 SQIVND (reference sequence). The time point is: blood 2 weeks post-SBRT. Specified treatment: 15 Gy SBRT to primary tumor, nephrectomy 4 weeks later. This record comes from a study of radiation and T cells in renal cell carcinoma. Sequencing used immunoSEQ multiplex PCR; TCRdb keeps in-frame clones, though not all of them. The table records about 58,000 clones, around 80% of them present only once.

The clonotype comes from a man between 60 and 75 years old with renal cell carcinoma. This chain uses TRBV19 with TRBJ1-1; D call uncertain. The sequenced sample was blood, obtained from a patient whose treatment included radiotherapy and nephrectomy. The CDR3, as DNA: TGTGCCAGTAGTGGTGGGAACACTGAAGCTTTCTTT. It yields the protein CASSGGNTEAFF.